This entry describes one T cell receptor (beta chain). Germline CDR1 and CDR2: SGHTA and FQGNSA. Trimming left V 5 bases short and J 0 bases short, with 14 bases between. This CDR3 has 16 amino acids. These data belong to a study of blood T cells in healthy people across ages. Primed by a sample-barcoded 5' primer and a J-beta primer mix, a second PCR proceeded for 7 to 11 cycles. TCRdb fed the 5' RACE reads into MiXCR, producing one record per CDR3 protein. The sample lists over a million distinct CDR3 sequences, almost 25% occurring once. These data were also reused for a study on T cells of mothers and their children. Per that study: Detection of persistent microchimeric T cell clones did not occur.

The sample consisted of blood. The receptor's source is a girl aged 2 to 10 in good health. This chain joins TRBV7-2 and TRBJ2-4, with D perhaps being TRBD1 or TRBD2 (7 bases each). CDR3 protein: CASSPRGGVAKNIQYF. The CDR3 DNA sequence: TGTGCCAGCAGCCCCAGGGGGGGGGTAGCCAAAAACATTCAGTACTTC.